The 2 T cell receptor beta chains below were found in one sample sequenced in a study of T cells in Graves' hyperthyroidism and ophthalmopathy. Amplification of TCR beta CDR3 regions used RNA as the template. Researchers ran a first-round RT-PCR on the TCR CDR3 using the HTBI primer set. TCRdb fed the multiplex PCR reads into MiXCR, producing one record per CDR3 protein. The sample carries about 700,000 distinct CDR3 sequences, 12% to 15% recorded once. The sequenced sample was blood. These receptors originate from a woman younger than 30 with Graves' hyperthyroidism.

In its sample, this clonotype was seen many times. J is TRBJ2-1 and V is TRBV3-1, with D tentatively TRBD2 (6 bases). Germline values: CDR1 LGHDT, CDR2 YNNKEL (reference sequence). V gave up 1 base and J gave up 7 bases, with 17 bases separating them. This CDR3 has 16 residues. The CDR3 DNA reads as TGTGCCAGCAGCCAAGGCCCGGGAGCAACGGGAAATGAGCAGTTCTTC. It translates to CASSQGPGATGNEQFF.

The chain couples TRBV7-2 to TRBJ2-3, with D perhaps matching TRBD1 (7 bases). V lost 4 bases, J lost 2 bases, and 16 bases lay in between. Germline V gene data show CDR1 as SGHTA and CDR2 as FQGNSA. This CDR3 is built from 16 residues. CDR3 in amino acids: CASSWRTGGITDTQYF. DNA for the CDR3: TGTGCCAGCAGCTGGCGGACAGGAGGGATCACAGATACGCAGTATTTT.